The entry below gives a single TCR beta chain sequence along with its context. These data are taken from a study of shared clonotypes between healthy human individuals. Background on the study: Plates per donor: three CD4 naive, three CD4 memory, two CD8 naive, one CD8 memory.

Germline trimming cut 10 bases from V and 6 bases from J; bases unmatched to any gene: 14. This CDR3 has 15 amino acids. Germline CDR1 is SNHLY and CDR2 is FYNNEI. Profiled with immunoSEQ multiplex PCR; TCRdb holds only in-frame clones, not every one. The sample lists about 730,000 clones; over 55% were seen once. This sequence joins TRBV2 and TRBJ2-7, with 11 bases that match TRBD2. The clonotype comes from a young woman in good health. The sequenced material came from memory CD4+ T cells sorted from blood. Subset given: CD45RA-negative fraction. The CDR3 sequence is CAIQRRALAGGEQYF. The CDR3 DNA reads TGTGCCATCCAGAGACGTGCGCTAGCGGGAGGCGAGCAGTACTTC.